Detailed here is one T cell receptor beta chain. The data originate from a study of blood T cell repertoires in COVID-19. Study summary: There were acute and convalescent COVID-19 samples, and they came from the United States, Italy and Spain.

Original processing notes: Reference gene primer amplification yielded estimated nucleated cell counts. Clones were read by immunoSEQ multiplex PCR, and TCRdb kept only the in-frame ones, dropping some. V, J and clone size reflect that table, while D and trimming were determined from the DNA. Among about 140,000 clones, 80% to 90% were seen once, and the ten largest hold 3%. V lost 2 bases and J lost 0, with 12 bases in between. This CDR3 comprises 17 residues. Per the germline V gene, CDR1 is SGDLS and CDR2 is YYNGEE. The sequencing sample was made of peripheral blood. The rearrangement joins TRBV9 to TRBJ2-6, with D perhaps TRBD2 (5 bases). The receptor comes from a woman aged 55-75 years with active COVID-19. DNA for the CDR3: TGTGCCAGCAGCGTTCCGGACTTATTCTCTGGGGCCAACGTCCTGACTTTC. It is translated as CASSVPDLFSGANVLTF. The whole variable domain, remainder taken from reference TRBV9 and TRBJ2-6, is DSGVTQTPKHLITATGQRVTLRCSPRSGDLSVYWYQQSLDQGLQFLIQYYNGEERAKGNILERFSAQQFPDLHSELNLSSLELGDSALYFCASSVPDLFSGANVLTFGAGSRLTVL.